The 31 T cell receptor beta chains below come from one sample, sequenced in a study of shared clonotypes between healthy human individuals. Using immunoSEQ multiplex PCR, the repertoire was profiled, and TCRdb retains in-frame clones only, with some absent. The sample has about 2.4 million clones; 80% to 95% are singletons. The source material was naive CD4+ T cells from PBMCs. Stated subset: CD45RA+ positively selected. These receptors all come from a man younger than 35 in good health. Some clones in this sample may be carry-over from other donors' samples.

DNA for the CDR3: TGCAGCGTTGAAGACCGGGACAGGGCACGGGAGCAGTACTTC. This codes for CSVEDRDRAREQYF. The chain joins TRBV29-1 to TRBJ2-7; the match to TRBD1 covers 9 bases. The germline V gene encodes CDR1 SQVTM and CDR2 ANQGSEA. This CDR3 is built from 14 residues. With V trimmed by 0 bases and J by 7 bases, 7 bases remained unmatched.

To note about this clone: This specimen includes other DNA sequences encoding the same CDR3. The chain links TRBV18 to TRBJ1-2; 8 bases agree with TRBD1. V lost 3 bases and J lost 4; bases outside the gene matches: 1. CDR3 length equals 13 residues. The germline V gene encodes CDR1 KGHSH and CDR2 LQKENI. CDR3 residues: CASSPDRVYGYTF. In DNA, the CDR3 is TGTGCCAGCTCACCGGACAGGGTCTATGGCTACACCTTC.

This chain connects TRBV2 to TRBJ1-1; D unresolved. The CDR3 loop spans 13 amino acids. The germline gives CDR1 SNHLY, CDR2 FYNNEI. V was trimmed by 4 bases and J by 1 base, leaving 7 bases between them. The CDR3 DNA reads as TGTGCCAGCAGTGGGGAGAGGAACACTGAAGCTTTCTTT. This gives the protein CASSGERNTEAFF. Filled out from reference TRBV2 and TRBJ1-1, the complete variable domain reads EPEVTQTPSHQVTQMGQEVILRCVPISNHLYFYWYRQILGQKVEFLVSFYNNEISEKSEIFDDQFSVERPDGSNFTLKIRSTKLEDSAMYFCASSGERNTEAFFGQGTRLTVV.

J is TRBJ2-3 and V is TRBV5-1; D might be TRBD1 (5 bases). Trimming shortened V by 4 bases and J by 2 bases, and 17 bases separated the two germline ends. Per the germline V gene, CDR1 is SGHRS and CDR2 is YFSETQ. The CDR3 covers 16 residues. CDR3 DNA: TGCGCCAGCAGCCTGGGGCCGCTAGGATACACAGATACGCAGTATTTT. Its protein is CASSLGPLGYTDTQYF.

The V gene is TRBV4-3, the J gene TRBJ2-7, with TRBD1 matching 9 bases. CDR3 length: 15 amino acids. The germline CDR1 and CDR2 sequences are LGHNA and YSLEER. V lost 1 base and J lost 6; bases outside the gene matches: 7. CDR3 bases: TGCGCCAGCAGCCAAGCCGGGACAGGGAGGGCCGAGCAGTACTTC. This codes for CASSQAGTGRAEQYF.

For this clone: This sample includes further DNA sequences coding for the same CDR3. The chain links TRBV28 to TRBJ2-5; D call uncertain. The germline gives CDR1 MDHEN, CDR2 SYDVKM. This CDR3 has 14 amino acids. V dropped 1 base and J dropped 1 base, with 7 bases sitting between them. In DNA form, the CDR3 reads TGTGCCAGCAGTTTATCCCGGTCCCAAGAGACCCAGTACTTC. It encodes CASSLSRSQETQYF.

This CDR3 reads CASSALTNLGGAGELFF. DNA for the CDR3: TGCGCCAGCAGCGCCCTCACAAACTTAGGGGGCGCCGGGGAGCTGTTTTTT. The chain has TRBV5-1 and TRBJ2-2; 7 bases are a match to TRBD1. Germline V CDR1 and CDR2: SGHRS, YFSETQ. The CDR3 spans 17 residues. V trimming: 4 bases; J trimming: 6 bases; junction bases outside the gene matches: 15.

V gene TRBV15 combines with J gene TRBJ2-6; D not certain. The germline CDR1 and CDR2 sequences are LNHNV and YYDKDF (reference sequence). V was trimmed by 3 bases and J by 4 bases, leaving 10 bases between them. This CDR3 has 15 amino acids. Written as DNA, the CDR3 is TGTGCCACCAGCAGTAGTCCCCCCGGGGCCAACGTCCTGACTTTC. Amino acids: CATSSSPPGANVLTF.

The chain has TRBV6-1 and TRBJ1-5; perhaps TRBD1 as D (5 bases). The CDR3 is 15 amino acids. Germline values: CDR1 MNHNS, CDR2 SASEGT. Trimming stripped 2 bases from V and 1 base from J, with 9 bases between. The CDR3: CASSESGRSNQPQHF. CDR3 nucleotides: TGTGCCAGCAGTGAATCAGGGCGAAGCAATCAGCCCCAGCATTTT.

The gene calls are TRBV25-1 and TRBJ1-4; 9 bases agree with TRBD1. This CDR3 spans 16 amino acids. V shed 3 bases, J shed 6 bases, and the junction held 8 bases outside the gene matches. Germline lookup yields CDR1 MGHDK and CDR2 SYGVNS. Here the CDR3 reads CASSDQTGGVYEKLFF. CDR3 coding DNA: TGTGCCAGCAGTGACCAGACAGGGGGGGTATATGAAAAACTGTTTTTT. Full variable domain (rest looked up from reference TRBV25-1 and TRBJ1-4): EADIYQTPRYLVIGTGKKITLECSQTMGHDKMYWYQQDPGMELHLIHYSYGVNSTEKGDLSSESTVSRIRTEHFPLTLESARPSHTSQYLCASSDQTGGVYEKLFFGSGTQLSVL.

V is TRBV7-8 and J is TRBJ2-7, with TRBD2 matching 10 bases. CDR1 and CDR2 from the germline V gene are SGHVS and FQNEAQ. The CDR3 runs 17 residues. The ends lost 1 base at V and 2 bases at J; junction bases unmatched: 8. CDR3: CASSLVAGLAGAYEQYF. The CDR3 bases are TGTGCCAGCAGCTTAGTGGCGGGGCTAGCGGGAGCCTACGAGCAGTACTTC.

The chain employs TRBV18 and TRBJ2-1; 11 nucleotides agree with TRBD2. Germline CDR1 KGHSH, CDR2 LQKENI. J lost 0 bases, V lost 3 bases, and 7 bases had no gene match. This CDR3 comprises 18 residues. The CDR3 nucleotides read TGTGCCAGCTCACCCTTCGGGACTAGCGGAAGCTCCTACAATGAGCAGTTCTTC. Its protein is CASSPFGTSGSSYNEQFF.

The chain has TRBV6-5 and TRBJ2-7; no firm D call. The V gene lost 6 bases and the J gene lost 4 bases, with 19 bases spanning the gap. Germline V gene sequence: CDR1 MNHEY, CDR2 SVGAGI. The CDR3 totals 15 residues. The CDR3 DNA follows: TGTGCCAGCAGCCGAACCTGGACCGGTCGGTACGAGCAGTACTTC. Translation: CASSRTWTGRYEQYF.

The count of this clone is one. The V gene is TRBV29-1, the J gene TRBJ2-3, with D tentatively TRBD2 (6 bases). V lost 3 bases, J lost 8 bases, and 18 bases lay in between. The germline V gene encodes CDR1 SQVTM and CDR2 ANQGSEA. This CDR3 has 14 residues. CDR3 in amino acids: CSVDAQATRGTQYF. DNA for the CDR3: TGCAGCGTTGACGCCCAGGCCACGCGGGGTACGCAGTATTTT.

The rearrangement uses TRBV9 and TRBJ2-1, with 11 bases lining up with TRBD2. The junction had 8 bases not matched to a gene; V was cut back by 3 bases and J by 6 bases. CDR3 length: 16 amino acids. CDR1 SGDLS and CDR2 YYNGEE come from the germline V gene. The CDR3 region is CASSAERLAGRNEQFF. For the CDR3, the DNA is TGTGCCAGCAGCGCCGAGAGACTAGCGGGACGCAATGAGCAGTTCTTC.

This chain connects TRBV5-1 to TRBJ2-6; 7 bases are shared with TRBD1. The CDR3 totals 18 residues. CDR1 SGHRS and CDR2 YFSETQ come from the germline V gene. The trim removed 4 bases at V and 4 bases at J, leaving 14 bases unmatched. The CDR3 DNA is TGCGCCAGCAGCCCGGGCCGGACAGGTGAGCCGGGGGCCAACGTCCTGACTTTC. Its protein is CASSPGRTGEPGANVLTF. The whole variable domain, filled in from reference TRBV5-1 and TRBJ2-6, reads KAGVTQTPRYLIKTRGQQVTLSCSPISGHRSVSWYQQTPGQGLQFLFEYFSETQRNKGNFPGRFSGRQFSNSRSEMNVSTLELGDSALYLCASSPGRTGEPGANVLTFGAGSRLTVL.

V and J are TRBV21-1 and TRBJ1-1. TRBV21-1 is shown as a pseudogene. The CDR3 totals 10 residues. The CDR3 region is CASKTAEAFF. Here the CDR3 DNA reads TGTGCCAGCAAAACGGCTGAAGCTTTCTTT.

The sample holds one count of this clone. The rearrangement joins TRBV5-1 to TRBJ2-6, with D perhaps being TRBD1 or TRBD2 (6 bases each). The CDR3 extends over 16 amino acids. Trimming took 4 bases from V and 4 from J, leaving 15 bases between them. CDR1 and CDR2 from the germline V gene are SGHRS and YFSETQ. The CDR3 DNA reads TGCGCCAGCAGCCCCACGGGGGCGCAAGGGGCCAACGTCCTGACTTTC. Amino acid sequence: CASSPTGAQGANVLTF.

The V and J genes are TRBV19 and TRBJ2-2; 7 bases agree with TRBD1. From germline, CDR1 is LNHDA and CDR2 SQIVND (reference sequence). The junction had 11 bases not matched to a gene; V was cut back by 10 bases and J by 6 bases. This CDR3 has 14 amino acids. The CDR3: CATTSGQGAGELFF. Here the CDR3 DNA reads TGTGCCACCACCTCTGGGCAGGGGGCCGGGGAGCTGTTTTTT.

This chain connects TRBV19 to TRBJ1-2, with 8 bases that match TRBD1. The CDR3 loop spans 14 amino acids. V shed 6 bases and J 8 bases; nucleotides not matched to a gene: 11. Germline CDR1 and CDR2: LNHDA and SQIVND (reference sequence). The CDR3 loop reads CASSRRGRRGGYTF. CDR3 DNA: TGTGCCAGTAGCCGCAGGGGGCGCCGGGGAGGCTACACCTTC.

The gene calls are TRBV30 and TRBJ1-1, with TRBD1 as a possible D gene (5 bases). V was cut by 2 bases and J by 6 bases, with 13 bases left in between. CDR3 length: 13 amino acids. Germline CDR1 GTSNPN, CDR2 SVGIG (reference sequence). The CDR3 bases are TGTGCCTGGAGTAGGGGTGAAAGGTCTGAAGCTTTCTTT. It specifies CAWSRGERSEAFF.

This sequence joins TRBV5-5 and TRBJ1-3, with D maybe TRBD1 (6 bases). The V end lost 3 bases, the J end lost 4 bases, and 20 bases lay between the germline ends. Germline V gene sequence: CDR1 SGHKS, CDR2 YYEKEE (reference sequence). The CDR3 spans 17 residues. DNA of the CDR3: TGTGCCAGCAGCTACCTTCACCTAACAGGGTACGGAAACACCATATATTTT. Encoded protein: CASSYLHLTGYGNTIYF.

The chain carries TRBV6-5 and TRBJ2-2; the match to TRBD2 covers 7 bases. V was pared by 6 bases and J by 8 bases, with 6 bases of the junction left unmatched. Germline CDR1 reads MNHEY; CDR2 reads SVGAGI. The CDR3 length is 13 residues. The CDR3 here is CASRRLASGELFF. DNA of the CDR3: TGTGCCAGCAGAAGACTAGCTTCTGGGGAGCTGTTTTTT.

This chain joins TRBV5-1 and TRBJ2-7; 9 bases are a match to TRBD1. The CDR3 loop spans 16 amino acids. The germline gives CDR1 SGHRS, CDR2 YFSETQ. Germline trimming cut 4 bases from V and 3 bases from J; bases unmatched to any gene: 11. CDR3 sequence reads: CASSGLDRGLSYEQYF. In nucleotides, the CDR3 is TGCGCCAGCAGCGGCCTGGACAGGGGACTTAGCTACGAGCAGTACTTC.

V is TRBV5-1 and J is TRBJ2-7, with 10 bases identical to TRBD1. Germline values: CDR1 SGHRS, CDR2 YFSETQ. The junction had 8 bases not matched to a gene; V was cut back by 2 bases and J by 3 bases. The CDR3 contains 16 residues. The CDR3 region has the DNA TGCGCCAGCAGCTTTACTCCGGGACAGGGGAGCTACGAGCAGTACTTC. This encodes CASSFTPGQGSYEQYF.

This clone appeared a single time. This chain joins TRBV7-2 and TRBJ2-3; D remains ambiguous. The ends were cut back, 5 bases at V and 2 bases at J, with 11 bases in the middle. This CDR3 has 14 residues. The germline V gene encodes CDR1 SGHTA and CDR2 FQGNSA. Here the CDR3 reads CASSQAGFTDTQYF. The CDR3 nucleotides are TGTGCCAGCAGCCAAGCCGGTTTCACAGATACGCAGTATTTT. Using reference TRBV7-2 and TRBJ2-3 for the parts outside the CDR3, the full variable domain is GAGVSQSPSNKVTEKGKDVELRCDPISGHTALYWYRQSLGQGLEFLIYFQGNSAPDKSGLPSDRFSAERTGGSVSTLTIQRTQQEDSAVYLCASSQAGFTDTQYFGPGTRLTVL.

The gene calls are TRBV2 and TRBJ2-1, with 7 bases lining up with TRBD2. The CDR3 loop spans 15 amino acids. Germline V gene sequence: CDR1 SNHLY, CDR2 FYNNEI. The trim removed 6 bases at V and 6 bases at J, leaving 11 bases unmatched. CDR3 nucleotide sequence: TGTGCCAGCAGCCTCCCGGGGGGAGGATTCAATGAGCAGTTCTTC. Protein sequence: CASSLPGGGFNEQFF.

CDR3 nucleotide sequence: TGTGCCAGCAGCCGCACGGGCTCGTCGGACGAGCAGTACTTC. Protein: CASSRTGSSDEQYF. This chain joins TRBV27 and TRBJ2-7; D ambiguous. Per the germline V gene, CDR1 is MNHEY and CDR2 is SMNVEV (reference sequence). The V end lost 6 bases, the J end lost 5 bases, and 17 bases lay between the germline ends. The CDR3 is made up of 14 amino acids.

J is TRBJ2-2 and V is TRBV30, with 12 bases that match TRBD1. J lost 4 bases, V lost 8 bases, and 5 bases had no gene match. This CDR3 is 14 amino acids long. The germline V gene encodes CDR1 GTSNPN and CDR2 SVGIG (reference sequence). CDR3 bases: TGTGCCCGTCGGGACAGGGGGCGCACCGGGGAGCTGTTTTTT. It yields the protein CARRDRGRTGELFF.

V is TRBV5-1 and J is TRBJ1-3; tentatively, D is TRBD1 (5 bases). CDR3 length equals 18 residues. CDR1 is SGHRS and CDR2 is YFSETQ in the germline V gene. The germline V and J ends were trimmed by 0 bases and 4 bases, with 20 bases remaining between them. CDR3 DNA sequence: TGCGCCAGCAGCTTGGTCTGGTCGGGGCAGGGTCCAGGAAACACCATATATTTT. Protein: CASSLVWSGQGPGNTIYF.

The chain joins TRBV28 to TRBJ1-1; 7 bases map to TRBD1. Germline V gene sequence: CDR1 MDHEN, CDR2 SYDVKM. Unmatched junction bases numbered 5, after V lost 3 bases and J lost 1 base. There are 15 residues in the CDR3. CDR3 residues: CASSFWGQRNTEAFF. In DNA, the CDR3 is TGTGCCAGCAGTTTTTGGGGACAGAGGAACACTGAAGCTTTCTTT.